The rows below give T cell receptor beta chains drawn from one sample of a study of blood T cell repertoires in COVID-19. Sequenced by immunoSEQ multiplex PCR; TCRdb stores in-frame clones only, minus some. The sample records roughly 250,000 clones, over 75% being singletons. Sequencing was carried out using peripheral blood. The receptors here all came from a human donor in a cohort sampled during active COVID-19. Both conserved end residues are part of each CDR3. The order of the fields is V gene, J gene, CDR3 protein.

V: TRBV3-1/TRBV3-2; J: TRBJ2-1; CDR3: CASSPRAKNYNEQFF
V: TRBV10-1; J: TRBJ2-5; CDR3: CASSESLGLKTQYF
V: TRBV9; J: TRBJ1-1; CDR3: CASSVGGMNTEAFF
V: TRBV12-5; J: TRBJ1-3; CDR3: CASGIRTAGNTIYF
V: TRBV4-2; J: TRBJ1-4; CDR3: CASSQAMSGTNEKLFF
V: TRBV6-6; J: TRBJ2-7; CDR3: CASSWVDSQQYF
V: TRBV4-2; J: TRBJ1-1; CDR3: CASSQVRSLNTEAFF
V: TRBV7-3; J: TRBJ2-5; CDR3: CASSLNGGPLETQYF
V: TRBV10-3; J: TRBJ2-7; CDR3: CAISELAGVFDEQYF
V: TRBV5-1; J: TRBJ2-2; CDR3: CASSSPLLEGARNTGELFF
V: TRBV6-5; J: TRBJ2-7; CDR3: CASSWGGYEQYF
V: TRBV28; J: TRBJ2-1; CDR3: CASSLWGQGGNEQFF
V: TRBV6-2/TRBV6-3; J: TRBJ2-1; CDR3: CASSYLLVSSYNEQFF
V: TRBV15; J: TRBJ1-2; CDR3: CATSRDASSTYGYTF
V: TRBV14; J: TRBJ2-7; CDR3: CASSQDGGVYEQYF
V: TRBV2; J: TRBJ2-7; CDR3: CASSEYRGMYEQYF
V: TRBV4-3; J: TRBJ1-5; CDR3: CASSQEFSDNQPQHF
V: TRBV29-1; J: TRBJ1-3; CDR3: CSVIPGGAPGNTIYF
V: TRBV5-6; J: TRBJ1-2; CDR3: CASSLGRTGGFYGYTF
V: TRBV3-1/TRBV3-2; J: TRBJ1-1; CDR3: CASSRGQGVGTEAFF
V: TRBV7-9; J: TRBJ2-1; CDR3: CASSFLVSTSEQFF
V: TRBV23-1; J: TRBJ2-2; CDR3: CASSRGGHSNTGELFF
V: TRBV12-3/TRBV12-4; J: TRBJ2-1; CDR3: CASSPRTLGQFF
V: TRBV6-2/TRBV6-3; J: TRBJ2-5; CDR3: CASSYSVAGGQETQYF
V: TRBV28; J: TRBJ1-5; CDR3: CASSRQGGGQPQHF
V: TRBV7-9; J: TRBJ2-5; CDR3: CASTGPAQETQYF
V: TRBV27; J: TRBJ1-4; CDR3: CASSPTSTNEKLFF
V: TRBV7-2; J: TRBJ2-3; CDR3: CASEPGGGTDTQYF
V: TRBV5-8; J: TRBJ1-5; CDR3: CASSLGQGYNQPQHF
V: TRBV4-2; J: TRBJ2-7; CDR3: CASSQDVTERIFYEQYF
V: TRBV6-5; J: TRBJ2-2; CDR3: CASSRQGAGTGELFF
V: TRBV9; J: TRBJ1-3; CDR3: CASSAAAHQGGGNTIYF
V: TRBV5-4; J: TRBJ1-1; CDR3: CASSGSTGVNTEAFF
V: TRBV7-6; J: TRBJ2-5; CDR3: CASSYGTGWQETQYF
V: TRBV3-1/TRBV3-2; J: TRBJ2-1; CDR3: CASSQVSGRADLNEQFF
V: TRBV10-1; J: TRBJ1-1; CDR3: CASSEGEGLKAFF
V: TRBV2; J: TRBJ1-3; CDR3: CASSVPLGQGSGNTIYF
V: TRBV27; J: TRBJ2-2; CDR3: CASREAGLAGPTGELFF
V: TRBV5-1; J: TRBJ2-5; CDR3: CASSLASGPQETQYF
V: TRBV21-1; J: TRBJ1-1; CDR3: CASSGGVHGLNTEAFF
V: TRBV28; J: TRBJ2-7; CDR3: CASSSPSLQVTYEQYF
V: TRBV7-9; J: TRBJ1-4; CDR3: CASSPLPRQAPNEKLFF
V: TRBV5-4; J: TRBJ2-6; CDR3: CASSSDRGWSGANVLTF
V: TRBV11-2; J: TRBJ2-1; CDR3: CASSFSGVAGEQFF